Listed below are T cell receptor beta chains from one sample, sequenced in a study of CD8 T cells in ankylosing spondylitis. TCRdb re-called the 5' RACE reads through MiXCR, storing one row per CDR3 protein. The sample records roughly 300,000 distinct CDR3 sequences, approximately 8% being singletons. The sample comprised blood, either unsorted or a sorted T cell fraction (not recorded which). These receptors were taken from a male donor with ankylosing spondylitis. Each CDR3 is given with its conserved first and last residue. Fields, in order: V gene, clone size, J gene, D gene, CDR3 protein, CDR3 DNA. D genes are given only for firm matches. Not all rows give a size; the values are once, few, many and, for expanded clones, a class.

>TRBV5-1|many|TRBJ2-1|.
CASSSEVGFDEQFF
TGCGCCAGCAGCTCCGAGGTAGGGTTCGATGAGCAGTTCTTC
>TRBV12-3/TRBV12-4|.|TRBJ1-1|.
CASSTGGLNTEAFF
TGTGCCAGCTCTACAGGCGGGTTGAACACTGAAGCTTTCTTT
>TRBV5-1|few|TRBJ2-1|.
CASSWAGANNEQFF
TGCGCCAGCAGTTGGGCCGGTGCAAACAATGAGCAGTTCTTC
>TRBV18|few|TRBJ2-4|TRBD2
CASSPAGGENIQYF
TGTGCCAGCTCACCAGCGGGAGGGGAAAACATTCAGTACTTC
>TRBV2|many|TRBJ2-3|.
CASSGGVSTDTQYF
TGTGCCAGCAGTGGCGGGGTTTCCACAGATACGCAGTATTTT
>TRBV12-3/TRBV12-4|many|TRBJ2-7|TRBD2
CASSTTVGTSRQLPYEQYF
TGTGCCAGCAGTACGACCGTTGGGACTAGCCGACAGCTTCCCTACGAGCAGTACTTC
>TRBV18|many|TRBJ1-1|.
CASSPQKGVNTEAFF
TGTGCCAGCTCACCCCAGAAAGGCGTGAACACTGAAGCTTTCTTT
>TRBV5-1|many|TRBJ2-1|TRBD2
CASSRQLLAGAGEQFF
TGCGCCAGCAGCCGGCAGCTGCTAGCGGGAGCTGGTGAGCAGTTCTTC
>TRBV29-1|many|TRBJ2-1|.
CSVEGPPDEQFF
TGCAGCGTTGAAGGGCCCCCGGATGAGCAGTTCTTC
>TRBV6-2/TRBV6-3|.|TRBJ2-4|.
CASVGSENIQYF
TGTGCCAGCGTCGGGTCGGAAAACATTCAGTACTTC
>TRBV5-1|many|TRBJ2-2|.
CASSFRSGSTRQTGELFF
TGCGCCAGCAGCTTTCGTTCGGGGTCGACTAGACAGACCGGGGAGCTGTTTTTT
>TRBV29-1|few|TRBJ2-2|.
CSGRGSGELFF
TGCAGCGGGCGGGGTTCCGGGGAGCTGTTTTTT
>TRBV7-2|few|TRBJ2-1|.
CASSRLNSYNEQFF
TGTGCCAGCAGCCGTCTTAACTCCTACAATGAGCAGTTCTTC
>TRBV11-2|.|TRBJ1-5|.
CASSFSGEQPQHF
TGTGCCAGCAGCTTCAGTGGCGAGCAGCCCCAGCATTTT
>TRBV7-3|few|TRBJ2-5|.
CASSLSRQQTQYF
TGTGCCAGCAGCTTAAGCAGGCAGCAAACCCAGTACTTC
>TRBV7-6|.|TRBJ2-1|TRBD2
CASSSASGVTYNEQFF
TGTGCCAGCAGCTCGGCTAGCGGGGTTACCTACAATGAGCAGTTCTTC
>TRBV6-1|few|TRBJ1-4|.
CASSHDWARGREKLFF
TGTGCCAGCAGCCACGATTGGGCTCGGGGTAGAGAAAAACTGTTTTTT
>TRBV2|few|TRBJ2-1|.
CAPARRLDHEQFF
TGTGCCCCGGCCCGGAGATTGGATCATGAGCAGTTCTTC
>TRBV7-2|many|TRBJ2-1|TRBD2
CACGASGRWNEQFF
TGTGCCTGCGGGGCTAGCGGGAGGTGGAATGAGCAGTTCTTC
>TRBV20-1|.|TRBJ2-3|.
CSGVFTDTQYF
TGCAGTGGGGTTTTCACAGATACGCAGTATTTT
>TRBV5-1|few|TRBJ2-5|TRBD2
CASSLASGPGSTQYF
TGCGCCAGCAGCTTGGCTAGCGGCCCCGGATCGACCCAGTACTTC
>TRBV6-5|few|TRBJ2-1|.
CASSYRAETYNEQFF
TGTGCCAGCAGTTACAGAGCGGAGACGTACAATGAGCAGTTCTTC
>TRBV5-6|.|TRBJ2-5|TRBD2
CASSWGGSAETQYF
TGTGCCAGCAGCTGGGGCGGGAGCGCGGAGACCCAGTACTTC